The 13 T cell receptor beta chains presented below share a single source sample, sequenced in a study of T cell repertoires in cytomegalovirus infection. For these TCRs, the target antigens are not known. One entry per CDR3 protein, called by TCRdb with MiXCR from the reads. The profile shows 450,000 to 650,000 distinct CDR3 sequences, 35% to 50% of them singletons. The starting material was cultured PBMCs, obtained from culture after CMV antigen stimulation. These receptor sequences come from a human donor in good health (CMV status not recorded). Some clones in this sample may be carry-over from other donors' samples.

V is TRBV6-6 and J is TRBJ1-6, with TRBD1 matching 8 bases. V was clipped by 6 bases and J by 7 bases; unmatched bases: 11. This CDR3 has 16 amino acids. Germline V gene data show CDR1 as MNHNY and CDR2 as SVGAGI (reference sequence). CDR3 in amino acids: CASRTDREWGNSPLHF. CDR3 sequence (DNA): TGTGCCAGCAGAACGGACAGGGAGTGGGGAAATTCACCCCTCCACTTT.

The CDR3 DNA reads TGTGCCAGCTCTGGGGGGGGAGGCCCATACACAGATACGCAGTATTTT. The encoded protein is CASSGGGGPYTDTQYF. The chain carries TRBV5-4 and TRBJ2-3, with 7 bases aligning to TRBD2. V lost 7 bases and J lost 2; bases outside the gene matches: 13. The CDR3 totals 16 residues. Germline V gene sequence: CDR1 SGHNT, CDR2 YYREEE (reference sequence). The full variable domain, rest sourced from reference TRBV5-4 and TRBJ2-3, is ETGVTQSPTHLIKTRGQQVTLRCSSQSGHNTVSWYQQALGQGPQFIFQYYREEENGRGNFPPRFSGLQFPNYSSELNVNALELDDSALYLCASSGGGGPYTDTQYFGPGTRLTVL.

V gene TRBV7-4 combines with J gene TRBJ2-7, with 8 bases identical to TRBD2. After removal of 5 bases from V and 3 bases from J, the junction contained 12 bases not matched to a gene. Germline V lookup: CDR1 SGHVT, CDR2 SQSDAQ. The length of the CDR3 is 16 residues. CDR3 sequence reads: CASSPPGGRENYEQYF. CDR3 sequence (DNA): TGTGCCAGCAGCCCACCGGGGGGGCGGGAGAACTACGAGCAGTACTTC.

The chain links TRBV3-1 to TRBJ2-1; D may be TRBD1 or TRBD2 (6 bases each). The CDR3 is made up of 16 amino acids. Looked up from germline, CDR1 is LGHDT and CDR2 is YNNKEL (reference sequence). V was clipped by 1 base and J by 4 bases, with 14 bases between them. The CDR3 coding sequence is TGTGCCAGCAGCCAAGGGAGGAGGGGGGCTTACAATGAGCAGTTCTTC. This gives the protein CASSQGRRGAYNEQFF.

The J gene is TRBJ2-7, the V gene TRBV27; TRBD1 might be the D (5 bases). V was trimmed by 7 bases and J by 0 bases, leaving 13 bases between them. Germline V CDR1 and CDR2: MNHEY, SMNVEV (reference sequence). CDR3 size: 14 residues. CDR3 loop: CASKSIQGSYEQYF. DNA of the CDR3: TGTGCCAGCAAATCTATCCAGGGCTCCTACGAGCAGTACTTC.

The V and J genes are TRBV29-1 and TRBJ2-5; 7 bases agree with TRBD2. Germline assignment: CDR1 SQVTM and CDR2 ANQGSEA. Germline trimming cut 6 bases from V and 2 bases from J; bases unmatched to any gene: 15. The CDR3 runs to 16 residues. The CDR3 loop reads CSVGSQRGGTQETQYF. The CDR3 bases are TGCAGCGTCGGATCTCAGCGGGGCGGAACTCAAGAGACCCAGTACTTC.

The V gene is TRBV20-1, the J gene TRBJ1-1; 7 bases align to TRBD1. The germline CDR1 and CDR2 sequences are DFQATT and SNEGSKA (reference sequence). CDR3 length: 14 residues. Trimming took 5 bases from V and 4 from J; bases not matched to a gene: 10. CDR3 bases: TGCAGTGCTGGGGAATTTGGGACAGTCACTGAAGCTTTCTTT. Translated: CSAGEFGTVTEAFF.

This chain uses TRBV4-2 with TRBJ1-6, with D tentatively TRBD1 (6 bases). CDR1 and CDR2 from the germline V gene are LGHNA and YNFKEQ. The CDR3 is made up of 13 amino acids. Trimming cost V 1 base and J 9 bases, with 7 bases left between them. The CDR3 region is CASSQAGASPLHF. CDR3 nucleotide sequence: TGTGCCAGCAGCCAAGCGGGGGCTTCACCCCTCCACTTT.

Here the CDR3 reads CASSSRGQGDEKLFF. CDR3 nucleotide sequence: TGCGCCAGCAGCTCCCGTGGACAGGGGGATGAAAAACTGTTTTTT. V usage is TRBV5-1 and J usage is TRBJ1-4, with TRBD1 identical over 10 bases. J gave up 6 bases and V 3 bases, and 5 bases lay outside the gene matches. The CDR3 sequence is 15 residues long. The germline CDR1 and CDR2 sequences are SGHRS and YFSETQ.

This clonotype was seen more than once but under ten times. The rearrangement links TRBV7-6 to TRBJ2-7; possible D gene TRBD1, 7 bases. The CDR3 loop spans 15 amino acids. Trimming cost V 5 bases and J 1 base, with 15 bases left between them. CDR1 is SGHVS and CDR2 is FNYEAQ in the germline V gene. CDR3 in DNA: TGTGCCAGCAGCCAACAGGGGAGGTTTTCCTACGAGCAGTACTTC. This gives the protein CASSQQGRFSYEQYF.

This clonotype was counted a single time. This chain joins TRBV18 and TRBJ2-5; 7 nucleotides match TRBD1. Germline trimming cut 4 bases from V and 2 bases from J; bases unmatched to any gene: 7. Germline CDR1 KGHSH, CDR2 LQKENI. This CDR3 contains 15 residues. The CDR3 loop is CASSLHRDRQETQYF. The CDR3 nucleotides read TGTGCCAGCTCACTCCACCGGGACAGACAAGAGACCCAGTACTTC.

This clonotype was seen a few times. The chain joins TRBV7-2 to TRBJ2-2, with TRBD2 identical over 13 bases. This CDR3 is 17 amino acids long. Germline values: CDR1 SGHTA, CDR2 FQGNSA. With V trimmed by 5 bases and J by 3 bases, 6 bases remained unmatched. The CDR3 is CASSGGLAGADTGELFF. The DNA of the CDR3 is TGTGCCAGCAGCGGCGGACTAGCGGGAGCCGACACCGGGGAGCTGTTTTTT.

The chain employs TRBV7-9 and TRBJ2-5; no clear D. V lost 3 bases to trimming and J lost 1 base, with 9 bases between them. Looked up from germline, CDR1 is SEHNR and CDR2 is FQNEAQ (reference sequence). CDR3 length: 14 residues. This chain's CDR3 is CASSFLHGQETQYF. CDR3 DNA: TGTGCCAGCAGCTTTTTACACGGCCAAGAGACCCAGTACTTC. The full variable domain, its missing parts supplied by reference TRBV7-9 and TRBJ2-5, is DTGVSQNPRHKITKRGQNVTFRCDPISEHNRLYWYRQTLGQGPEFLTYFQNEAQLEKSRLLSDRFSAERPKGSFSTLEIQRTEQGDSAMYLCASSFLHGQETQYFGPGTRLLVL.